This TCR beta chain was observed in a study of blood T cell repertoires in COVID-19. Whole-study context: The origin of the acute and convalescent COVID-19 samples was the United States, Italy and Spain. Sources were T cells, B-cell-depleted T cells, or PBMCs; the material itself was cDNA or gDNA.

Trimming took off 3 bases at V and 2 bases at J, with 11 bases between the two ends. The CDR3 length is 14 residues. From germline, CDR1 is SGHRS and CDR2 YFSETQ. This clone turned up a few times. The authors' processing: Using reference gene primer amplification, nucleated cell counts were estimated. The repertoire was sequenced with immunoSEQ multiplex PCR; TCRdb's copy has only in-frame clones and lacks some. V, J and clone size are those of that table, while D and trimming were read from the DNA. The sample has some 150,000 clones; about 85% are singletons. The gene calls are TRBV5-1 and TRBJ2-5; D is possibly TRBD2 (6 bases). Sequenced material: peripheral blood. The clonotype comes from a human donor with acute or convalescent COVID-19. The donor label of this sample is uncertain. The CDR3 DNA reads TGCGCCAGCAGCTATGGACTAACACAAGAGACCCAGTACTTC. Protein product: CASSYGLTQETQYF.